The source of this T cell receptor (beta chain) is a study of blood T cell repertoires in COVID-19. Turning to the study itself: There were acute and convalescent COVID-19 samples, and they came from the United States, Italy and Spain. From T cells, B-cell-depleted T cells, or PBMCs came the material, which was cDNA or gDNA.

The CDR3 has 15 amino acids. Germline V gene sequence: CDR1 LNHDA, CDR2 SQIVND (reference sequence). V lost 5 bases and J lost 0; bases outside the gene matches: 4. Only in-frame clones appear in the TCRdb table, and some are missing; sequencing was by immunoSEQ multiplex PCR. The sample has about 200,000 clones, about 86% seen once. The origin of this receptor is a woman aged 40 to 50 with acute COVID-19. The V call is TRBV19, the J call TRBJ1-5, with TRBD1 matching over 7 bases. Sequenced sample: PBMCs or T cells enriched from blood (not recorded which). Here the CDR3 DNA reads TGTGCCAGTAGTTCCACAGGGGTTAGCAATCAGCCCCAGCATTTT. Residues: CASSSTGVSNQPQHF.